The 9 T cell receptor beta chains presented below share a single source sample, sequenced in a study of blood T cell repertoires in COVID-19. Repertoires were generated with immunoSEQ multiplex PCR, while TCRdb's copy carries only in-frame clones and drops some. Of about 200,000 clones listed, approximately 80% are singletons. Input material: peripheral blood. These receptors were collected from a woman aged 80 or over with acute or convalescent COVID-19.

This clone was counted between two and nine times. The chain is built from TRBV6-4 and TRBJ2-2; 9 bases line up with TRBD1. Germline lookup yields CDR1 MRHNA and CDR2 SNTAGT. The CDR3 covers 16 residues. V shed 1 base and J 1 base; nucleotides not matched to a gene: 1. The CDR3 bases are TGTGCCAGCAGTGACTGGGGACAGGGGAACACCGGGGAGCTGTTTTTT. It specifies CASSDWGQGNTGELFF.

The chain carries TRBV19 and TRBJ2-3, with TRBD1 as a possible D gene (6 bases). CDR1 is LNHDA and CDR2 is SQIVND in the germline V gene (reference sequence). CDR3 length: 15 residues. Trimming stripped 2 bases from V and 0 bases from J, with 9 bases between. This chain's CDR3 is CASSIRDISTDTQYF. CDR3 in DNA: TGTGCCAGTAGTATACGGGACATCAGCACAGATACGCAGTATTTT.

The chain couples TRBV5-1 to TRBJ2-3, with TRBD2 identical over 9 bases. This CDR3 spans 19 amino acids. The germline CDR1 and CDR2 sequences are SGHRS and YFSETQ. The V gene end was trimmed by 6 bases and the J gene end by 0 bases; junction bases not matched to a gene: 17. Here the CDR3 reads CASNVGLALQRASTDTQYF. For the CDR3, the DNA is TGCGCCAGCAACGTGGGACTAGCCCTACAACGTGCTAGCACAGATACGCAGTATTTT. The full variable domain, in which reference TRBV5-1 and TRBJ2-3 provide the parts outside the CDR3, is KAGVTQTPRYLIKTRGQQVTLSCSPISGHRSVSWYQQTPGQGLQFLFEYFSETQRNKGNFPGRFSGRQFSNSRSEMNVSTLELGDSALYLCASNVGLALQRASTDTQYFGPGTRLTVL.

This chain uses TRBV10-3 with TRBJ2-1; 7 bases map to TRBD2. The J segment lost 0 bases and the V segment lost 8 bases, leaving 4 bases of the junction unmatched. The germline gives CDR1 ENHRY, CDR2 SYGVKD. The CDR3 is made up of 14 amino acids. CDR3 in DNA: TGTGCCATCCAGCGGGGAAGCTCCTACAATGAGCAGTTCTTC. This encodes CAIQRGSSYNEQFF.

The chain recombines TRBV10-3 with TRBJ2-7; the match to TRBD1 covers 9 bases. J lost 0 bases, V lost 8 bases, and 5 bases had no gene match. The CDR3 covers 14 residues. CDR1 and CDR2 (germline): ENHRY, SYGVKD. This CDR3 is CAIGGTGSSYEQYF. CDR3 in DNA: TGTGCCATCGGGGGGACAGGGAGCTCCTACGAGCAGTACTTC.

The chain is built from TRBV29-1 and TRBJ1-1; D is undetermined. V was pared by 7 bases and J by 1 base, with 13 bases between. The CDR3 covers 13 residues. Germline V CDR1 and CDR2: SQVTM, ANQGSEA. The CDR3 bases are TGCAGCGCTTCCTCCTCAGGGAACACTGAAGCTTTCTTT. This encodes CSASSSGNTEAFF.

This clone appeared a few times. The chain joins TRBV2 to TRBJ2-6; 7 positions agree with TRBD1. This CDR3 has 15 amino acids. Germline CDR1 reads SNHLY; CDR2 reads FYNNEI. V gave up 7 bases and J gave up 2 bases; unmatched junction bases: 5. CDR3 amino acids: CASTTDRAGANVLTF. CDR3 bases: TGTGCCAGCACAACAGACAGGGCTGGGGCCAACGTCCTGACTTTC.

The chain uses TRBV3-1 (or the pseudogene TRBV3-2) and TRBJ2-7; D is perhaps TRBD2 (5 bases). The length of the CDR3 is 14 residues. Trimming shortened V by 1 base and J by 3 bases, and 10 bases separated the two germline ends. Germline values: CDR1 LGHDT, CDR2 YNNKEL (reference sequence). This CDR3 is CASSQASGIYEQYF. CDR3 sequence (DNA): TGTGCCAGCAGCCAAGCATCGGGAATCTACGAGCAGTACTTC.

This sequence joins TRBV18 and TRBJ1-2; 7 nucleotides agree with TRBD1. Unmatched junction bases numbered 10, after V lost 6 bases and J lost 6 bases. The germline V gene has CDR1 KGHSH and CDR2 LQKENI. This CDR3 is built from 14 residues. The CDR3 coding sequence is TGTGCCAGCTCCCGACAGGGAACGATCGATGGCTACACCTTC. Residues: CASSRQGTIDGYTF. The whole variable domain, remainder taken from reference TRBV18 and TRBJ1-2, is NAGVMQNPRHLVRRRGQEARLRCSPMKGHSHVYWYRQLPEEGLKFMVYLQKENIIDESGMPKERFSAEFPKEGPSILRIQQVVRGDSAAYFCASSRQGTIDGYTFGSGTRLTVV.